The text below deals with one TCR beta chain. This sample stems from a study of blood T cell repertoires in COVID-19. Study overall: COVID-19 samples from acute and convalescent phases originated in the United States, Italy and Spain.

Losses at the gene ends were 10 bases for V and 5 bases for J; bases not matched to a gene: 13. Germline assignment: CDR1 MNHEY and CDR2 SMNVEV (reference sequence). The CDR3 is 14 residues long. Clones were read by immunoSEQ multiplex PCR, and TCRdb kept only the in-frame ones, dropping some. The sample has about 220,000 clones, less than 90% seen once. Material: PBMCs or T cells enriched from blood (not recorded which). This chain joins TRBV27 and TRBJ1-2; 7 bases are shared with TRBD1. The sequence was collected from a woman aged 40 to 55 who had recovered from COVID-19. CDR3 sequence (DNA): TGTGCCACCGGATTCCAGGGGGAACTTTATGGCTACACCTTC. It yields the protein CATGFQGELYGYTF.